This T cell receptor (beta chain) emerged from a study of T cell responses to AZD1222 COVID-19 vaccine. Study-level points and caveats: Spike regions recognized by vaccine-associated CD4 TCRs spanned the protein, led by 160-218 and 743-854.

Assay: immunoSEQ multiplex PCR; the TCRdb copy retains only in-frame clones and omits some. The sample carries roughly 80,000 clones, roughly 90% recorded once. A note on this clone: Its matching antigen is unknown.

Sequencing used peripheral blood, obtained on day 0 of MenACWY control vaccination. The source is an adult in good health.

The CDR3: CAISSPPGTQPEAFF. CDR3 sequence (DNA): TGTGCCATCAGTTCCCCGCCCGGGACGCAGCCCGAAGCTTTCTTT. The chain uses TRBV10-3 and TRBJ1-1; perhaps TRBD1 as D (5 bases). Trimming cost V 5 bases and J 8 bases, with 21 bases left between them. The CDR3 consists of 15 residues. Germline assignment: CDR1 ENHRY and CDR2 SYGVKD.